Below are 6 T cell receptor beta chains sequenced from a single sample in a study of Ad26.COV2.S vaccination and SARS-CoV-2 variants. The treatment was: some 19 received Ad26.COV2.S at low or high dose, single or two shots; a few received placebo; per-sample allocation not given. Sampling was done on day 63 after the first vaccine or placebo injection. Clones were sequenced by immunoSEQ multiplex PCR, and TCRdb holds only the in-frame ones, with some missing. Found here are approximately 480,000 clones, about 83% of them singletons; the top ten hold over 10%. The input for sequencing was peripheral blood, taken in a trial of Ad26.COV2.S vaccine versus placebo. The receptors here all came from a person aged 18-65 years who received the Ad26.COV2.S COVID-19 vaccine or a placebo.

The rearrangement uses TRBV7-7 and TRBJ2-3; 7 nucleotides line up with TRBD2. CDR1 is SSHAT and CDR2 is FNYEAQ in the germline V gene (reference sequence). The V gene end was trimmed by 3 bases and the J gene end by 4 bases; junction bases not matched to a gene: 4. The CDR3 loop spans 14 amino acids. CDR3 sequence (DNA): TGTGCCAGCAGCTTGACTAGCTCGGCAGATACGCAGTATTTT. This translates into CASSLTSSADTQYF.

The chain couples TRBV12-3 or TRBV12-4 to TRBJ2-1; D call uncertain. The CDR3 has 11 residues. Trimming removed 5 bases at V and 10 bases at J, with 9 bases between. CDR3 protein: CASSPRSEQFF. The CDR3 nucleotides read TGTGCCAGCAGTCCGCGGTCAGAGCAGTTCTTC.

The chain has TRBV9 and TRBJ1-2, with D unresolved. Looked up from germline, CDR1 is SGDLS and CDR2 is YYNGEE. V was clipped by 3 bases and J by 5 bases, with 11 bases between them. CDR3 length: 13 amino acids. This CDR3 is CASSDSGRYGYTF. DNA of the CDR3: TGTGCCAGCAGCGACAGTGGGAGATATGGCTACACCTTC.

The chain uses TRBV30 and TRBJ2-1; 8 bases match TRBD2. The germline CDR1 and CDR2 sequences are GTSNPN and SVGIG (reference sequence). V lost 5 bases and J lost 4; bases outside the gene matches: 10. CDR3 length: 15 amino acids. CDR3 protein: CAWGSDSGNYNEQFF. In DNA form, the CDR3 reads TGTGCCTGGGGCTCTGATAGCGGGAATTACAATGAGCAGTTCTTC.

The chain is built from TRBV6-5 and TRBJ1-2, with D tentatively TRBD1 (5 bases). Trimming stripped 8 bases from V and 4 bases from J, with 14 bases between. Looked up from germline, CDR1 is MNHEY and CDR2 is SVGAGI. The CDR3 runs 13 residues. In nucleotides, the CDR3 is TGTGCCAGCGCCGAGTTCGACAGCTATGGCTACACCTTC. Its translation: CASAEFDSYGYTF.

The rearrangement links TRBV29-1 to TRBJ2-4; possible D gene TRBD1, 7 bases. The ends were cut back, 4 bases at V and 8 bases at J, with 12 bases in the middle. Germline V gene lookup returns CDR1 SQVTM and CDR2 ANQGSEA. This CDR3 has 12 amino acids. In DNA, the CDR3 is TGCAGCGTTGCAGGGGGGCAGGACATTCAGTACTTC. It is translated as CSVAGGQDIQYF.